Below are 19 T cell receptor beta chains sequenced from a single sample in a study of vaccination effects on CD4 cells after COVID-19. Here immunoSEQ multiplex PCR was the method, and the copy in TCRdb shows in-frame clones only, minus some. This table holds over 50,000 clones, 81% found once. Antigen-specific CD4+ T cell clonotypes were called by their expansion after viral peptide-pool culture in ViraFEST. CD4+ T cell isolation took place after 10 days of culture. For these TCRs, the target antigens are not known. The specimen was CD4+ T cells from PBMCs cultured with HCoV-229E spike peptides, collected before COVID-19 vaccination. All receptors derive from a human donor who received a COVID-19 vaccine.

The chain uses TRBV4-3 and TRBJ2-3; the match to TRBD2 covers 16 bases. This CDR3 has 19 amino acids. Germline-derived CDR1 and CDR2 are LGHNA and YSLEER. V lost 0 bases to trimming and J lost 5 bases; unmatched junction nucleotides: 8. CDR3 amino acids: CASSQDPGLAGGPRDTQYF. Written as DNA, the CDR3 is TGCGCCAGCAGCCAAGATCCGGGACTAGCGGGGGGGCCGCGAGATACGCAGTATTTT.

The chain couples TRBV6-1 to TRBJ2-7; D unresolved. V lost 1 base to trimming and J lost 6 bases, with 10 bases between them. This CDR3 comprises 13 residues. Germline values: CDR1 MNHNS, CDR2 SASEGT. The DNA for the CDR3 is TGTGCCAGCAGTGAAGGTTTGAAAGGCGAGCAGTACGTC. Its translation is CASSEGLKGEQYV.

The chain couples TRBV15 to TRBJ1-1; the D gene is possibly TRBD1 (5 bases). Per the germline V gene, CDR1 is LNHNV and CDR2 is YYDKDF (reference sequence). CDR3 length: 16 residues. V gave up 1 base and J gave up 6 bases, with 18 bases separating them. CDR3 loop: CATSRGRKERGPEAFF. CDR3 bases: TGTGCCACCAGCAGAGGGAGGAAGGAAAGGGGCCCTGAAGCTTTCTTT.

CDR3 protein: CASSQWFRGRETQYF. The CDR3 DNA reads TGTGCCAGCAGCCAGTGGTTCAGGGGACGAGAGACCCAGTACTTC. This chain links TRBV14 with TRBJ2-5; D perhaps matches TRBD1 (6 bases). This CDR3 spans 15 amino acids. Looked up from germline, CDR1 is SGHDN and CDR2 is FVKESK. V was shortened by 3 bases and J by 4 bases, with 15 bases between the two germline ends.

The DNA of the CDR3 is TGTGCCAGCAGCCAAACCGGAAACACCATATATTTT. It specifies CASSQTGNTIYF. This rearrangement joins TRBV4-2 to TRBJ1-3; D remains ambiguous. Germline CDR1 LGHNA, CDR2 YNFKEQ. V dropped 2 bases and J dropped 4 bases, with 3 bases sitting between them. This CDR3 is built from 12 residues.

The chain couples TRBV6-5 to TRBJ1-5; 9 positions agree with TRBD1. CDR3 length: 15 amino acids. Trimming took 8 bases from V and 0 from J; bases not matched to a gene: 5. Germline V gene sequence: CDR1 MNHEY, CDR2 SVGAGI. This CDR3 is CASGTGSNSNQPQHF. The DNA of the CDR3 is TGTGCCAGCGGGACAGGGTCGAATAGCAATCAGCCCCAGCATTTT.

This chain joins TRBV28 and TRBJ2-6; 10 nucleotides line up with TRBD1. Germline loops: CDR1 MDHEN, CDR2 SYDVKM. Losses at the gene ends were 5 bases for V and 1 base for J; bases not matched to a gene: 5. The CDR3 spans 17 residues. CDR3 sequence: CASSIRTGGSGANVLTF. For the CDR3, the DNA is TGTGCCAGCAGTATTCGGACAGGGGGGTCTGGGGCCAACGTCCTGACTTTC.

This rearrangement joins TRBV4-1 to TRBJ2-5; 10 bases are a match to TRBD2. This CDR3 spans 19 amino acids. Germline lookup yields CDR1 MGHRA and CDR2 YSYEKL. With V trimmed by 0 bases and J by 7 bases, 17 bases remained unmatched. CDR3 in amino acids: CASSQELGSGGLRGGTQYF. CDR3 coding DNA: TGCGCCAGCAGCCAAGAGTTGGGTAGCGGGGGGCTCCGGGGAGGGACCCAGTACTTC.

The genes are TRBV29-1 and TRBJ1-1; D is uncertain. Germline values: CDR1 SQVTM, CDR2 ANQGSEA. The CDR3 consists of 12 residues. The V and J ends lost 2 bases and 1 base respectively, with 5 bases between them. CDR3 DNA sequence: TGCAGCGTTGAAAAATGGAACACTGAAGCTTTCTTT. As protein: CSVEKWNTEAFF.

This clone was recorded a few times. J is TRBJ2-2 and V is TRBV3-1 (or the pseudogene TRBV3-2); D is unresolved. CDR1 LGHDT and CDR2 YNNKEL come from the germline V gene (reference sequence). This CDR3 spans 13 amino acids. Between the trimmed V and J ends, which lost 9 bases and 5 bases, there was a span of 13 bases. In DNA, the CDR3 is TGTGCCAGTGCAGTCCCCGTGACCGGGGAGCTGTTTTTT. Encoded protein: CASAVPVTGELFF.

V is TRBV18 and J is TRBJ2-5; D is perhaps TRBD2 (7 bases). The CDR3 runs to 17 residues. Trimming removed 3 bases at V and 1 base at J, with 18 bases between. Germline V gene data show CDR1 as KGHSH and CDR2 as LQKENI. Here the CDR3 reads CASSPLRGADLQETQYF. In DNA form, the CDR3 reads TGTGCCAGCTCACCGTTACGGGGGGCTGACCTCCAAGAGACCCAGTACTTC.

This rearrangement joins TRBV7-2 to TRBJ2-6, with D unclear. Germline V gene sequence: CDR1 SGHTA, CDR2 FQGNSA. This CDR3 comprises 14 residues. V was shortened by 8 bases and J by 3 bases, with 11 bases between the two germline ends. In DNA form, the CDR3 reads TGTGCCAGCGACCCTTGGATTGGGGCCAACGTCCTGACTTTC. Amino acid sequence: CASDPWIGANVLTF.

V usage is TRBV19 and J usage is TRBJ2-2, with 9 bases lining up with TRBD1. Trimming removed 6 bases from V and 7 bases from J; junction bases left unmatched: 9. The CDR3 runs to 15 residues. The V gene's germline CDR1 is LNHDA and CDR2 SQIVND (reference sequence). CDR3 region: CASRPGTGWIGELFF. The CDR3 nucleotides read TGTGCCAGTAGGCCCGGGACAGGGTGGATCGGGGAGCTGTTTTTT.

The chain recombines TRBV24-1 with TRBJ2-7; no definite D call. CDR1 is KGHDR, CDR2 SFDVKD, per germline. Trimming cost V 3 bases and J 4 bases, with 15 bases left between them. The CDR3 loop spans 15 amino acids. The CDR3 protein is CATSDLQEPQYEQYV. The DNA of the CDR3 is TGTGCCACCAGTGATCTTCAGGAACCGCAGTACGAGCAGTACGTC.

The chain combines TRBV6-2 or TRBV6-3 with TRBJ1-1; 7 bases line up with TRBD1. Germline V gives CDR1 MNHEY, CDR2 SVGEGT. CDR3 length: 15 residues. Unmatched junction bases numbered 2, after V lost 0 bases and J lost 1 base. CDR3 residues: CASSYSGQSNTEAFF. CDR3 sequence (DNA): TGTGCCAGCAGTTACTCGGGACAGTCGAACACTGAAGCTTTCTTT.

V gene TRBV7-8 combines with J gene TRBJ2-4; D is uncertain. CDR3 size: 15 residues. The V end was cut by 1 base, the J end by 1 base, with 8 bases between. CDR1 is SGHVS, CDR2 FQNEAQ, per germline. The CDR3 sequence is CASSLERAAKNIQYF. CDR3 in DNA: TGTGCCAGCAGCTTAGAAAGGGCGGCCAAAAACATTCAGTACTTC.

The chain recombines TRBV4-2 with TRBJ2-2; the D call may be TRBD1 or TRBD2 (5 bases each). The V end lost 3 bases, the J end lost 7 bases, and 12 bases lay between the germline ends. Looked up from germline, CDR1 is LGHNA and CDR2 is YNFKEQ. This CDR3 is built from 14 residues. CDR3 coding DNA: TGTGCCAGCAGCCAGGTAGGGGACCGCGGGGAGCTGTTTTTT. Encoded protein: CASSQVGDRGELFF.

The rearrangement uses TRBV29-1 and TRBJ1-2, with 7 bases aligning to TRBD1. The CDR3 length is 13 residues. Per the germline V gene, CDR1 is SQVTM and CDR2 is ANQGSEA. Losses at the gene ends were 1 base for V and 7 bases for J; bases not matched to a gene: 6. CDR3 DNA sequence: TGCAGCGTTGAAGGTGGGAGGGGGCTTGGCTACACCTTC. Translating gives CSVEGGRGLGYTF.

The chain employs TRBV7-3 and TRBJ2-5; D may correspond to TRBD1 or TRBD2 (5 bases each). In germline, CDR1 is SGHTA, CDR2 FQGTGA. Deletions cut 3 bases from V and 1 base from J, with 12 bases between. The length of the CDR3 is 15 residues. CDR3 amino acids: CASSLGLASQETQYF. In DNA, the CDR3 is TGTGCCAGCAGCTTGGGGCTAGCATCCCAAGAGACCCAGTACTTC.